The 27 T cell receptor beta chains in this list originate from one sample, sequenced in a study of OX40 agonist ivuxolimab in advanced cancers. Sequenced by immunoSEQ multiplex PCR; TCRdb stores in-frame clones only, minus some. The sample consists of 35,000 to 40,000 clones, approximately 86% of them appearing once. The sample was CD4+ or CD8+ T cells sorted from blood, taken in a trial of the OX40 agonist ivuxolimab. The receptors derive from an adult with an advanced solid tumor such as melanoma, head and neck, liver or kidney cancer.

V and J are TRBV7-2 and TRBJ1-6; no firm D call. CDR3 length equals 15 residues. The germline V and J ends were trimmed by 2 bases and 9 bases, with 14 bases remaining between them. Germline assignment: CDR1 SGHTA and CDR2 FQGNSA. In DNA, the CDR3 is TGTGCCAGCAGCTTATACGCTTTCGGGATTTCACCCCTCCACTTT. Amino acid sequence: CASSLYAFGISPLHF.

The gene calls are TRBV7-9 and TRBJ2-3, with D unclear. The CDR3 is 13 amino acids. Per the germline V gene, CDR1 is SEHNR and CDR2 is FQNEAQ (reference sequence). V was shortened by 5 bases and J by 1 base, with 7 bases between the two germline ends. This CDR3 reads CASSPVGTDTQYF. CDR3 coding DNA: TGTGCCAGCAGCCCGGTGGGCACAGATACGCAGTATTTT. Supplemented by reference TRBV7-9 and TRBJ2-3, the full variable domain reads DTGVSQNPRHKITKRGQNVTFRCDPISEHNRLYWYRQTLGQGPEFLTYFQNEAQLEKSRLLSDRFSAERPKGSFSTLEIQRTEQGDSAMYLCASSPVGTDTQYFGPGTRLTVL.

The chain has TRBV6-1 and TRBJ1-2; 7 nucleotides align to TRBD1. This CDR3 is built from 15 residues. The J segment lost 4 bases and the V segment lost 7 bases, leaving 12 bases of the junction unmatched. Per the germline V gene, CDR1 is MNHNS and CDR2 is SASEGT. The CDR3 DNA sequence: TGTGCCAGCAACGGCGACAGGGCTGGTAGCTATGGCTACACCTTC. Translating gives CASNGDRAGSYGYTF.

This chain links TRBV7-2 with TRBJ2-3; 8 nucleotides align to TRBD2. The CDR3 consists of 15 residues. V was clipped by 2 bases and J by 1 base; unmatched bases: 2. Germline values: CDR1 SGHTA, CDR2 FQGNSA. CDR3: CASSLWRGGTDTQYF. In DNA, the CDR3 is TGTGCCAGCAGCTTATGGCGGGGGGGCACAGATACGCAGTATTTT.

This chain connects TRBV4-3 to TRBJ1-2, with D maybe TRBD1 (6 bases). The CDR3 consists of 15 residues. V was cut by 0 bases and J by 9 bases, with 17 bases left in between. Germline V gene sequence: CDR1 LGHNA, CDR2 YSLEER. The CDR3 DNA reads as TGCGCCAGCAGCCAAGACCTAGACAGGTATAATAGCTACACCTTC. Translating gives CASSQDLDRYNSYTF.

The chain links TRBV7-2 to TRBJ2-1; 7 nucleotides match TRBD2. The CDR3 is 13 amino acids. The J segment lost 7 bases and the V segment lost 6 bases, leaving 6 bases of the junction unmatched. The germline gives CDR1 SGHTA, CDR2 FQGNSA. CDR3 loop: CASSRGSRNEQFF. In nucleotides, the CDR3 is TGTGCCAGCAGTCGCGGGAGTCGGAATGAGCAGTTCTTC.

The CDR3 DNA reads as TGTGCCAGCAGCTTTGTCGACACCGGGGAGCTGTTTTTT. It yields the protein CASSFVDTGELFF. This chain links TRBV7-2 with TRBJ2-2, with D unresolved. Trimming removed 3 bases at V and 3 bases at J, with 5 bases between. This CDR3 contains 13 residues. Germline V lookup: CDR1 SGHTA, CDR2 FQGNSA.

J is TRBJ1-2 and V is TRBV29-1, with D hard to call. The V gene lost 4 bases and the J gene lost 6 bases, with 9 bases spanning the gap. This CDR3 is built from 11 residues. Per the germline V gene, CDR1 is SQVTM and CDR2 is ANQGSEA. The CDR3 coding sequence is TGCAGCGTTGCTTACAGCCATGGCTACACCTTC. Translation: CSVAYSHGYTF.

V and J are TRBV18 and TRBJ2-5; D is unresolved. Between the trimmed V and J ends, which lost 6 bases and 8 bases, there was a span of 22 bases. The length of the CDR3 is 15 residues. CDR1 KGHSH and CDR2 LQKENI come from the germline V gene. The CDR3 DNA reads TGTGCCAGCTCGCCCGTCACGGGTTGGGGAAATACCCAGTACTTC. Translating it yields CASSPVTGWGNTQYF.

The chain recombines TRBV4-1 with TRBJ1-2; 9 nucleotides align to TRBD1. Germline lookup yields CDR1 MGHRA and CDR2 YSYEKL. J was trimmed by 1 base and V by 6 bases; bases with no gene match: 3. The CDR3 is 14 residues long. The CDR3 bases are TGCGCCAGCAGTCGGGACAGGGATAACTATGGCTACACCTTC. Its protein product is CASSRDRDNYGYTF.

V gene TRBV19 combines with J gene TRBJ1-1, with TRBD1 matching over 8 bases. Unmatched junction bases numbered 8, after V lost 6 bases and J lost 2 bases. The length of the CDR3 is 15 residues. The germline V gene encodes CDR1 LNHDA and CDR2 SQIVND (reference sequence). The CDR3 region has the DNA TGTGCCAGTAGACCATCGGACAGGGAAAACACTGAAGCTTTCTTT. Translating gives CASRPSDRENTEAFF. The whole variable domain, remainder taken from reference TRBV19 and TRBJ1-1, is DGGITQSPKYLFRKEGQNVTLSCEQNLNHDAMYWYRQDPGQGLRLIYYSQIVNDFQKGDIAEGYSVSREKKESFPLTVTSAQKNPTAFYLCASRPSDRENTEAFFGQGTRLTVV.

In this sample, this clone turned up once. The chain carries TRBV30 and TRBJ2-7; TRBD1 aligns across 7 bases. Losses at the gene ends were 2 bases for V and 5 bases for J; bases not matched to a gene: 3. CDR1 is GTSNPN, CDR2 SVGIG, per germline (reference sequence). There are 12 residues in the CDR3. The CDR3, as DNA: TGTGCCTGGAGTTACAGGGGCCACGAGCAGTACTTC. Translated: CAWSYRGHEQYF.

The CDR3 coding sequence is TGCGCCAGCAGCTTGGATTACAGGGGGACGGCCAAAAACATTCAGTACTTC. Its translation: CASSLDYRGTAKNIQYF. V and J are TRBV5-1 and TRBJ2-4, with 8 nucleotides matching TRBD1. V dropped 0 bases and J dropped 1; count of bases not matched to a gene: 6. The germline gives CDR1 SGHRS, CDR2 YFSETQ. This CDR3 contains 17 residues.

This sequence joins TRBV5-8 and TRBJ2-3; 12 nucleotides line up with TRBD2. The CDR3 has 18 amino acids. The ends lost 0 bases at V and 1 base at J; junction bases unmatched: 6. Germline-derived CDR1 and CDR2 are SGHTS and YDEGEE. CDR3 nucleotide sequence: TGTGCCAGCAGCTTGGCCTTCGCTAGCGGGGGGGGCACAGATACGCAGTATTTT. Protein: CASSLAFASGGGTDTQYF. Drawing the rest from reference TRBV5-8 and TRBJ2-3, the complete variable domain is EAGVTQSPTHLIKTRGQQATLRCSPISGHTSVYWYQQALGLGLQFLLWYDEGEERNRGNFPPRFSGRQFPNYSSELNVNALELEDSALYLCASSLAFASGGGTDTQYFGPGTRLTVL.

This rearrangement joins TRBV5-1 to TRBJ2-7; TRBD1 matches 7 bases. The trim removed 2 bases at V and 3 bases at J, leaving 5 bases unmatched. The germline CDR1 and CDR2 sequences are SGHRS and YFSETQ. The CDR3 sequence is 14 residues long. DNA of the CDR3: TGCGCCAGCAGCTTTGACAGGGCGAGCTACGAGCAGTACTTC. Encoded protein: CASSFDRASYEQYF.

About this clone itself: Other DNA variants within this sample encode the same CDR3. The chain links TRBV7-9 to TRBJ1-5, with D perhaps matching TRBD1 (5 bases). The CDR3 consists of 15 residues. Germline values: CDR1 SEHNR, CDR2 FQNEAQ (reference sequence). V gave up 6 bases and J gave up 0 bases, with 12 bases separating them. The CDR3 nucleotides are TGTGCCAGCAGTCTCGGGGGGTATAGCAATCAGCCCCAGCATTTT. Protein sequence: CASSLGGYSNQPQHF. The whole variable domain, remainder taken from reference TRBV7-9 and TRBJ1-5, is DTGVSQNPRHKITKRGQNVTFRCDPISEHNRLYWYRQTLGQGPEFLTYFQNEAQLEKSRLLSDRFSAERPKGSFSTLEIQRTEQGDSAMYLCASSLGGYSNQPQHFGDGTRLSIL.

V usage is TRBV21-1 and J usage is TRBJ2-3; no check of the table's D call, TRBD2, against the DNA was made. TRBV21-1 is a pseudogene locus. The CDR3 is 17 residues long. The CDR3 reads CASSTRRTDERTDTQYF. DNA for the CDR3: TGTGCCAGCAGCACCAGGAGGACGGACGAACGCACAGATACGCAGTATTTT.

V is TRBV6-4 and J is TRBJ2-3, with 8 bases lining up with TRBD1. The CDR3 covers 15 residues. J gave up 0 bases and V 8 bases, and 7 bases lay outside the gene matches. CDR1 is MRHNA and CDR2 is SNTAGT in the germline V gene. CDR3 nucleotide sequence: TGTGCCAGCCGGGACAGGCCATCAAGCACAGATACGCAGTATTTT. Translation gives CASRDRPSSTDTQYF.

This clone has a single count. The rearrangement uses TRBV7-2 and TRBJ1-2; 7 bases are a match to TRBD1. Germline CDR1 is SGHTA and CDR2 is FQGNSA. Losses at the gene ends were 5 bases for V and 4 bases for J; bases not matched to a gene: 13. The CDR3 covers 16 residues. This chain's CDR3 is CASSRVSGGVGYGYTF. The DNA for the CDR3 is TGTGCCAGCAGCCGGGTTTCAGGGGGAGTCGGCTATGGCTACACCTTC.

This chain uses TRBV5-4 with TRBJ1-2; D gene unclear. The ends were cut back, 0 bases at V and 7 bases at J, with 10 bases in the middle. Germline CDR1 is SGHNT and CDR2 is YYREEE (reference sequence). The CDR3 consists of 13 residues. CDR3 coding DNA: TGTGCCAGCAGCTTGGCCCCCGGGAGTGGCTACACCTTC. Translated: CASSLAPGSGYTF. Using reference TRBV5-4 and TRBJ1-2 for the parts outside the CDR3, the full variable domain is ETGVTQSPTHLIKTRGQQVTLRCSSQSGHNTVSWYQQALGQGPQFIFQYYREEENGRGNFPPRFSGLQFPNYSSELNVNALELDDSALYLCASSLAPGSGYTFGSGTRLTVV.

The chain recombines TRBV25-1 with TRBJ1-4; D is unresolved. CDR1 is MGHDK and CDR2 is SYGVNS in the germline V gene. V was trimmed by 4 bases and J by 3 bases, leaving 12 bases between them. The CDR3 sequence is 15 residues long. CDR3 sequence: CASSGQFGPNEKLFF. The CDR3 bases are TGTGCCAGCAGTGGCCAATTTGGGCCTAATGAAAAACTGTTTTTT.

This sequence joins TRBV9 and TRBJ2-1, with 8 bases fitting TRBD2. The ends lost 3 bases at V and 3 bases at J; junction bases unmatched: 8. The length of the CDR3 is 16 residues. From germline, CDR1 is SGDLS and CDR2 YYNGEE. CDR3 bases: TGTGCCAGCAGCGACATCTGGCGGGGGGTCTACAATGAGCAGTTCTTC. Translation: CASSDIWRGVYNEQFF.

The chain carries TRBV6-4 and TRBJ2-2; 7 nucleotides agree with TRBD2. Per the germline V gene, CDR1 is MRHNA and CDR2 is SNTAGT. V gave up 4 bases and J gave up 5 bases; unmatched junction bases: 10. The CDR3 runs 16 residues. CDR3 amino acids: CASSAFPGGATGELFF. The CDR3 DNA is TGTGCCAGCAGTGCTTTCCCGGGGGGAGCAACCGGGGAGCTGTTTTTT.

This sequence joins TRBV18 and TRBJ2-1; unclear D gene. CDR1 and CDR2 (germline): KGHSH, LQKENI. Trimming pared 3 bases from V and 2 bases from J, leaving 11 bases between. The CDR3 extends over 15 amino acids. In nucleotides, the CDR3 is TGTGCCAGCTCACCCCCCGGCGCTGCCTACAATGAGCAGTTCTTC. Its protein product is CASSPPGAAYNEQFF.

V usage is TRBV9 and J usage is TRBJ1-3; the D gene is possibly TRBD1 (6 bases). In germline, CDR1 is SGDLS, CDR2 YYNGEE. The V end lost 3 bases, the J end lost 0 bases, and 16 bases lay between the germline ends. This CDR3 contains 17 residues. The CDR3 is CASSANVGQNSGNTIYF. DNA of the CDR3: TGTGCCAGCAGCGCTAACGTGGGACAAAACTCTGGAAACACCATATATTTT.

The rearrangement links TRBV7-2 to TRBJ1-1, with D perhaps matching TRBD1 (6 bases). Per the germline V gene, CDR1 is SGHTA and CDR2 is FQGNSA. V dropped 1 base and J dropped 7 bases, with 13 bases sitting between them. The length of the CDR3 is 14 residues. The CDR3 nucleotides read TGTGCCAGCAGCTTAGGAGGTTGGACAGTTGAAGCTTTCTTT. It specifies CASSLGGWTVEAFF. Full variable domain (missing parts from reference TRBV7-2 and TRBJ1-1): GAGVSQSPSNKVTEKGKDVELRCDPISGHTALYWYRQSLGQGLEFLIYFQGNSAPDKSGLPSDRFSAERTGGSVSTLTIQRTQQEDSAVYLCASSLGGWTVEAFFGQGTRLTVV.

The CDR3 here is CASSQDGPTGAFYEQYF. The DNA for the CDR3 is TGCGCCAGCAGCCAAGATGGGCCGACAGGGGCGTTCTACGAGCAGTACTTC. The V gene is TRBV4-1, the J gene TRBJ2-7; 8 nucleotides line up with TRBD1. The CDR3 covers 17 residues. Germline V gives CDR1 MGHRA, CDR2 YSYEKL. V lost 0 bases to trimming and J lost 3 bases; unmatched junction nucleotides: 10.